A single TCR beta chain is shown here with its context. Its antigen is still unknown. The data belong to a study of CD4+ T cells in melanoma. Regarding the study as a whole: Neoantigen-specific CD4+ T cells in melanoma reportedly had diverse differentiation states. CD8+ T cell, macrophage and B cell function reportedly correlated with neoantigen-specific CD4+ T cells.

The method was immunoSEQ multiplex PCR; TCRdb's version includes in-frame clones alone and lacks a portion of them. In the table there are 110,000 to 150,000 clones, around nine tenths of which are singletons. V lost 4 bases to trimming and J lost 2 bases; unmatched junction nucleotides: 17. There are 20 residues in the CDR3. CDR1 and CDR2 from the germline V gene are SGHRS and YFSETQ. The source of this sequence is a human donor with melanoma. The chain links TRBV5-1 to TRBJ2-2, with 10 bases that match TRBD1. This CDR3 reads CASSPGGGQGYVGNTGELFF. CDR3 bases: TGCGCCAGCAGCCCTGGCGGGGGACAGGGGTATGTCGGTAACACCGGGGAGCTGTTTTTT.